Listed here are 7 T cell receptor beta chains from one sample, sequenced in a study of vaccination effects on CD4 cells after COVID-19. No antigen is known for these receptors. Assay used: immunoSEQ multiplex PCR; TCRdb lists only in-frame clones, some missing. The repertoire consists of 71,000 or so clones, with roughly 70% occurring once and the leading ten covering about 4.1%. Before any sequencing was done, the ViraFEST assay used viral peptide pools to expand antigen-specific CD4+ T cells. An approximately 10-day culture period preceded the isolation of CD4+ T cells. Vaccine recipients had no previous SARS-CoV-2 infection; their nucleocapsid antibodies were negative. The sample in question was CD4+ T cells from PBMCs cultured with HCoV-OC43 spike peptides, obtained before COVID-19 vaccination. Subset: HCoV-OC43 spike overlapping peptide pool stimulation. Source of these receptors: a human donor who received a COVID-19 vaccine.

The V and J genes are TRBV3-1 (or the pseudogene TRBV3-2) and TRBJ1-4, with unresolved D. The ends were cut back, 1 base at V and 10 bases at J, with 10 bases in the middle. The germline CDR1 and CDR2 sequences are LGHDT and YNNKEL (reference sequence). The CDR3 is 13 amino acids. As DNA, the CDR3 is TGTGCCAGCAGCCAAGTAAGGATCGGAAAACTGTTTTTT. It encodes CASSQVRIGKLFF.

The chain combines TRBV2 with TRBJ1-1, with 8 bases identical to TRBD1. The V segment lost 0 bases and the J segment 10 bases; nucleotides outside the gene matches: 7. CDR3 size: 14 residues. Germline V gives CDR1 SNHLY, CDR2 FYNNEI. CDR3 sequence: CASSEALGQVIAFF. In nucleotides, the CDR3 is TGTGCCAGCAGTGAAGCGCTGGGACAGGTGATAGCTTTCTTT. Drawing the rest from reference TRBV2 and TRBJ1-1, the complete variable domain is EPEVTQTPSHQVTQMGQEVILRCVPISNHLYFYWYRQILGQKVEFLVSFYNNEISEKSEIFDDQFSVERPDGSNFTLKIRSTKLEDSAMYFCASSEALGQVIAFFGQGTRLTVV.

V gene TRBV6-5 combines with J gene TRBJ1-6; 7 bases line up with TRBD1. After removal of 10 bases from V and 10 bases from J, the junction contained 16 bases not matched to a gene. Germline assignment: CDR1 MNHEY and CDR2 SVGAGI. The CDR3 has 15 amino acids. Here the CDR3 reads CATRRPDRVGSPLHF. As DNA, the CDR3 is TGTGCCACCCGAAGACCTGACAGGGTCGGCTCACCCCTCCACTTT.

This clone was seen a single time. V is TRBV3-1 (or the pseudogene TRBV3-2) and J is TRBJ2-7, with D maybe TRBD1 (6 bases). Germline V gives CDR1 LGHDT, CDR2 YNNKEL (reference sequence). The length of the CDR3 is 12 residues. The germline V and J ends were trimmed by 1 base and 10 bases, with 11 bases remaining between them. The CDR3 sequence is CASSQGAGDQYV. DNA of the CDR3: TGTGCCAGCAGCCAAGGGGCAGGGGACCAGTACGTC.

The CDR3 nucleotides are TGCGCCAGCAGCCAAGCCCTGACAGGGCGGGAGGGGAAAAAACTGTTTTTT. Its translation is CASSQALTGREGKKLFF. The V and J genes are TRBV4-1 and TRBJ1-4, with 7 bases identical to TRBD1. J gave up 9 bases and V 1 base, and 14 bases lay outside the gene matches. The CDR3 runs to 17 residues. Germline CDR1 MGHRA, CDR2 YSYEKL.

The CDR3: CASSLTSGGRLEAFF. The CDR3 DNA reads TGTGCCAGCAGCCTGACGTCAGGGGGGCGACTTGAAGCTTTCTTT. This chain joins TRBV7-2 and TRBJ1-1, with 7 bases that match TRBD1. J gave up 7 bases and V 5 bases, and 13 bases lay outside the gene matches. This CDR3 has 15 residues. Per germline, CDR1 SGHTA and CDR2 FQGNSA.

The genes are TRBV19 and TRBJ1-3, with TRBD1 as a possible D gene (6 bases). Per germline, CDR1 LNHDA and CDR2 SQIVND (reference sequence). The CDR3 extends over 16 amino acids. The V gene lost 1 base and the J gene lost 4 bases, with 14 bases spanning the gap. CDR3 bases: TGTGCCAGTAGTATAGCCCGGGGGCGCCGCGGAAACACCATATATTTT. It translates to CASSIARGRRGNTIYF.